One sample yielded the 11 T cell receptor beta chains listed below, sequenced in a study of human T cells and chemical hapten exposure (dated by TCRdb to the early 2020s). Library preparation was by RACE. For sequencing, a NextSeq 500 was employed. TCRdb reran the public reads through fastp at Q25 and MiXCR, keeping productive beta chains. Rows merge per CDR3 protein into single entries with the most common DNA and genes. The sample table lists over 300,000 distinct CDR3 sequences, approximately 5.1% of them with a count of one. The ten largest clonotypes hold just over 2.5% of the sample. The time point label corresponds to: pre-sensitization, week 0. The treatment or condition label here, explained by the study, means: therapeutic diphenylcyclopropenone sensitization with weekly scalp DPC. The sample was whole blood, taken in connection with sensitization to the hapten diphenylcyclopropenone (DPC). These receptors all come from a woman in her 50s with alopecia areata. Some clones in this sample may be carry-over from other donors' samples.

This clonotype was recorded many times. The V and J genes are TRBV7-2 and TRBJ2-1; D might be TRBD2 (5 bases). There are 16 residues in the CDR3. Germline-derived CDR1 and CDR2 are SGHTA and FQGNSA. Trimming took 2 bases from V and 1 from J, leaving 12 bases between them. The CDR3 nucleotides are TGTGCCAGCAGCTTATTGAAACTAGGGTCCTACAATGAGCAGTTCTTC. Its translation is CASSLLKLGSYNEQFF.

The chain couples TRBV6-6 to TRBJ1-6; D not resolved. V was cut by 0 bases and J by 0 bases, with 9 bases left in between. Germline CDR1 MNHNY, CDR2 SVGAGI (reference sequence). This CDR3 has 17 residues. The CDR3 DNA reads as TGTGCCAGCAGTTACTCGAGCCGGGGCTCCTATAATTCACCCCTCCACTTT. It codes for CASSYSSRGSYNSPLHF.

There are a few counts of this clonotype. V usage is TRBV4-1 and J usage is TRBJ1-5, with D hard to call. The CDR3 contains 13 residues. V lost 1 base and J 7 bases, leaving 8 bases between the germline ends. Germline assignment: CDR1 MGHRA and CDR2 YSYEKL. DNA of the CDR3: TGCGCCAGCAGCCAAGTTGGTAGCCAGCCCCAGCATTTT. Amino acid sequence: CASSQVGSQPQHF.

The rearrangement joins TRBV13 to TRBJ2-6; D is unclear. In germline, CDR1 is PRHDT, CDR2 FYEKMQ (reference sequence). The CDR3 has 16 amino acids. The V and J ends lost 2 bases and 0 bases respectively, with 8 bases between them. The CDR3 DNA is TGTGCCAGCAGCTTAATTAGAAACTCTGGGGCCAACGTCCTGACTTTC. Protein product: CASSLIRNSGANVLTF. Variable domain in full (rest from reference TRBV13 and TRBJ2-6): AAGVIQSPRHLIKEKRETATLKCYPIPRHDTVYWYQQGPGQDPQFLISFYEKMQSDKGSIPDRFSAQQFSDYHSELNMSSLELGDSALYFCASSLIRNSGANVLTFGAGSRLTVL.

The chain uses TRBV7-3 and TRBJ2-3; tentatively, D is TRBD2 (6 bases). The V and J ends lost 1 base and 2 bases respectively, with 13 bases between them. CDR1 SGHTA and CDR2 FQGTGA come from the germline V gene. The CDR3 consists of 16 residues. This CDR3 reads CASSLRGRTHTDTQYF. DNA of the CDR3: TGTGCCAGCAGCTTAAGAGGGAGGACACACACAGATACGCAGTATTTT.

This clonotype was picked up a small number of times. The gene calls are TRBV11-2 and TRBJ1-1; D not resolved. Germline V gives CDR1 SGHAT, CDR2 FQNNGV. The V end was cut by 5 bases, the J end by 1 base, with 11 bases between. There are 14 residues in the CDR3. DNA for the CDR3: TGTGCCAGCAGCCCCAGACCGAAGAACACTGAAGCTTTCTTT. It is translated as CASSPRPKNTEAFF.

This chain links TRBV25-1 with TRBJ2-7; D tentatively fits TRBD1 or TRBD2 (5 bases each). The germline CDR1 and CDR2 sequences are MGHDK and SYGVNS. The CDR3 spans 14 residues. V dropped 4 bases and J dropped 6 bases, with 16 bases sitting between them. The CDR3 sequence is CASSGDVQSPEQYF. The CDR3 DNA follows: TGTGCCAGCAGTGGGGACGTCCAGAGCCCCGAGCAGTACTTC.

Ten or more counts support this clonotype. The rearrangement links TRBV20-1 to TRBJ1-5; D is unresolved. Germline lookup yields CDR1 DFQATT and CDR2 SNEGSKA (reference sequence). The CDR3 consists of 15 residues. The V gene lost 3 bases and the J gene lost 0 bases, with 12 bases spanning the gap. CDR3 region: CSASKVGFSNQPQHF. CDR3 coding DNA: TGCAGTGCTAGCAAAGTCGGTTTTAGCAATCAGCCCCAGCATTTT.

This clonotype was counted at least ten times. The rearrangement joins TRBV7-9 to TRBJ2-6, with TRBD2 matching 7 bases. The CDR3 totals 19 residues. J gave up 4 bases and V 3 bases, and 15 bases lay outside the gene matches. Germline CDR1 SEHNR, CDR2 FQNEAQ (reference sequence). The DNA for the CDR3 is TGTGCCAGCAGCTTCGGCCACGGGGGGTCGGCCCCGGGGGCCAACGTCCTGACTTTC. Amino acids: CASSFGHGGSAPGANVLTF.

In its sample, this clonotype was seen a few times. The chain joins TRBV6-6 to TRBJ2-7; 12 bases line up with TRBD2. After removal of 6 bases from V and 5 bases from J, the junction contained 8 bases not matched to a gene. This CDR3 region has 15 residues. Germline CDR1 reads MNHNY; CDR2 reads SVGAGI (reference sequence). The CDR3 spells CASRISSGGANEQYF. The CDR3 DNA reads as TGTGCCAGCAGAATCTCTAGCGGGGGGGCCAACGAGCAGTACTTC.

This clonotype was observed a few times. The chain uses TRBV29-1 and TRBJ2-5; D remains unclear. This CDR3 has 10 amino acids. Germline V lookup: CDR1 SQVTM, CDR2 ANQGSEA. V was clipped by 4 bases and J by 4 bases, with 4 bases between them. The DNA for the CDR3 is TGCAGCGTTGCGTTAGAGACCCAGTACTTC. Protein: CSVALETQYF.